This T cell receptor (beta chain) was captured in a study of T-cell memory formation after mild COVID-19. CDR3 length: 17 residues. With V trimmed by 2 bases and J by 7 bases, 6 bases remained unmatched. The germline V gene encodes CDR1 SGHAT and CDR2 FQNNGV. TCRdb reprocessed the 5' RACE reads via MiXCR and lists one record per CDR3 protein. The sample lists 450,000 or so distinct CDR3 sequences, approximately 25% occurring once. This clonotype was seen more than once but under ten times. The antigen is not known. Study-level findings and limits: Detection of some responders pre-infection suggested pre-existing cross-reactive memory T cells participated. Balance between CD4 and CD8 was seen in clones contracting day 15 to 85, and a CD4+ lean was seen in later expanders.

The chain links TRBV11-2 to TRBJ1-6; 12 nucleotides align to TRBD1. The sequence was collected from an adult woman who had mild COVID-19 (a few samples of this study predate the infection). Cell type and time point are not known. Specimen: PBMCs or a T cell subset sorted from them (not recorded which). The CDR3 protein is CASSLRDRGLRNSPLHF. In DNA form, the CDR3 reads TGTGCCAGCAGCTTACGGGACAGGGGGCTTCGGAATTCACCCCTCCACTTT.